The 13 T cell receptor beta chains below were found in one sample sequenced in a study of post-analysis software for immune sequencing data. Tagging with unique molecular identifiers was a feature of the TCR beta cDNA libraries. TCRdb re-analysed the PCR reads in MiXCR, keeping a single row per CDR3 protein. The repertoire consists of 380,000 or so distinct CDR3 sequences, with around 33% occurring once and the leading ten covering roughly an eighth. Study-level findings and limits: Patients had higher frequencies than controls of about five TRBV segments, including TRBV5-6, TRBV5-1 and TRBV20-1.

For these receptors, no antigen is known. The material sequenced was blood. These receptors were obtained from a girl aged 5-17 years with multiple sclerosis.

This clonotype was detected once. The chain carries TRBV4-1 and TRBJ2-7; TRBD1 matches at 9 bases. Germline V gene data show CDR1 as MGHRA and CDR2 as YSYEKL. The V and J ends lost 4 bases and 2 bases, in that order; junction bases with no gene match: 9. The CDR3 covers 16 residues. The CDR3 DNA sequence: TGCGCCAGCAGCCGAGAAAGCGGGACAGGGACCTACGAGCAGTACTTC. Translated: CASSRESGTGTYEQYF.

This clonotype was counted between two and nine times. The chain links TRBV20-1 to TRBJ2-6; D unresolved. Trimming stripped 5 bases from V and 0 bases from J, with 2 bases between. The germline CDR1 and CDR2 sequences are DFQATT and SNEGSKA (reference sequence). The CDR3 extends over 12 amino acids. The chain's CDR3 is CSAPSGANVLTF. The CDR3, as DNA: TGCAGTGCTCCCTCTGGGGCCAACGTCCTGACTTTC.

The rearrangement links TRBV5-6 to TRBJ2-5; no reliable D call. CDR3 length equals 13 residues. Germline-derived CDR1 and CDR2 are SGHDT and YYEEEE. V dropped 4 bases and J dropped 5 bases, with 12 bases sitting between them. CDR3 protein: CASSPPGGETQYF. Here the CDR3 DNA reads TGTGCCAGCAGCCCCCCGGGTGGCGAGACCCAGTACTTC.

The genes are TRBV7-2 and TRBJ2-1; D possibly corresponds to TRBD1 (6 bases). The CDR3 has 14 residues. The V end was cut by 5 bases, the J end by 6 bases, with 14 bases between. Germline V gene sequence: CDR1 SGHTA, CDR2 FQGNSA. CDR3 bases: TGTGCCAGCAGCCCCAGGGTAGGGGGCAATGAGCAGTTCTTC. Amino acids: CASSPRVGGNEQFF.

The rearrangement links TRBV6-1 to TRBJ2-5; TRBD1 is a possible D gene (6 bases). The J call may be in error: the DNA end matches TRBJ2-7 better. This CDR3 contains 15 residues. Germline assignment: CDR1 MNHNS and CDR2 SASEGT. Written as DNA, the CDR3 is TGTGCCAGCAGTGAATGGGCAGGGGCTAGTTTCGAGCAGTACTTC. This gives the protein CASSEWAGASFEQYF.

The chain joins TRBV29-1 to TRBJ1-1; D gene ambiguous. The V end lost 3 bases, the J end lost 11 bases, and 22 bases lay between the germline ends. Germline-derived CDR1 and CDR2 are SQVTM and ANQGSEA. The CDR3 sequence is 14 residues long. The CDR3 nucleotides read TGCAGCGTTGAGTGGCACGGAGGATCGTCGGCCGCTTTCTTT. It codes for CSVEWHGGSSAAFF.

This clonotype was seen many times. V usage is TRBV20-1 and J usage is TRBJ2-3; D gene unclear. Germline-derived CDR1 and CDR2 are DFQATT and SNEGSKA (reference sequence). V lost 3 bases and J 4 bases, leaving 14 bases between the germline ends. The CDR3 extends over 14 amino acids. The CDR3 DNA reads as TGCAGTGCTAGTCCAACCATGGCGGCAGATACGCAGTATTTT. Protein: CSASPTMAADTQYF.

The table lists this clonotype with many counts. This chain joins TRBV29-1 and TRBJ2-5; 12 nucleotides agree with TRBD2. Germline V CDR1 and CDR2: SQVTM, ANQGSEA. J gave up 0 bases and V 4 bases, and 6 bases lay outside the gene matches. CDR3 size: 16 residues. The DNA for the CDR3 is TGCAGCGTTGGCCTTGGGACTAGCGGGTACCAAGAGACCCAGTACTTC. Its protein product is CSVGLGTSGYQETQYF.

This clonotype was observed a few times. This rearrangement joins TRBV12-3 or TRBV12-4 to TRBJ1-5; D is undetermined. The length of the CDR3 is 16 residues. Trimming took 3 bases from V and 3 from J, leaving 15 bases between them. CDR3 amino acids: CASSFGQGDLNQPQHF. Written as DNA, the CDR3 is TGTGCCAGCAGTTTCGGTCAAGGCGACCTCAATCAGCCCCAGCATTTT.

This clonotype was recorded a few times. The chain is built from TRBV20-1 and TRBJ2-7; D may be TRBD2 (6 bases). CDR1 DFQATT and CDR2 SNEGSKA come from the germline V gene (reference sequence). Trimming took off 5 bases at V and 2 bases at J, with 10 bases between the two ends. The CDR3 covers 12 residues. The CDR3 sequence is CSAPGLPYEQYF. The DNA of the CDR3 is TGCAGTGCTCCGGGACTCCCCTACGAGCAGTACTTC.

A few counts support this clonotype. An end of the junction does not agree with germline; a read error may underlie this. The CDR3 DNA follows: TGTGCCAGCAGCGTAGGAGGGACTAGCGGTTACAGTGAGCAGTTCTTC. Translated: CASSVGGTSGYSEQFF. The chain recombines TRBV9 with TRBJ2-1; 11 bases fit TRBD2. Germline-derived CDR1 and CDR2 are SGDLS and YYNGEE. The CDR3 length is 16 residues.

V usage is TRBV4-2 and J usage is TRBJ1-4; D perhaps matches TRBD1 (6 bases). Trimming removed 0 bases at V and 4 bases at J, with 15 bases between. Germline values: CDR1 LGHNA, CDR2 YNFKEQ. The CDR3 has 17 amino acids. The CDR3 reads CASSQDLPGAINEKLFF. In DNA, the CDR3 is TGTGCCAGCAGCCAAGATCTCCCGGGGGCGATTAATGAAAAACTGTTTTTT.

There are many counts of this clonotype. The chain joins TRBV5-1 to TRBJ2-7, with D unclear. The CDR3 consists of 13 residues. V lost 1 base and J 2 bases, leaving 7 bases between the germline ends. Germline-derived CDR1 and CDR2 are SGHRS and YFSETQ. The CDR3: CASSLLSAYEQYF. The CDR3 DNA follows: TGCGCCAGCAGCTTGCTCTCCGCCTACGAGCAGTACTTC.